This passage covers 31 T cell receptor beta chains from one sample sequenced in a study of metastatic and nonmetastatic thyroid tumors. The entire patient cohort was treatment-naive prior to thyroid surgery. TCRdb used MiXCR to call clones anew from the PCR reads. Among 85,000 to 100,000 clones listed, more than 9.5% were seen once. The sequencing input was blood. Receptor source: a female donor with papillary thyroid cancer or a benign thyroid nodule (not recorded which). Some clones in this sample may be carry-over from other donors' samples.

At least ten counts were recorded for this clone. The chain is built from TRBV19 and TRBJ2-2, with D uncertain. V shed 7 bases and J shed 4 bases, with 16 bases lying between them. CDR1 and CDR2 (germline): LNHDA, SQIVND (reference sequence). This CDR3 spans 15 amino acids. This chain's CDR3 is CASNSGLTITGELFF. The DNA for the CDR3 is TGTGCCAGTAACTCTGGGCTTACAATCACCGGGGAGCTGTTTTTT.

This clone has ten or more counts. This sequence joins TRBV24-1 and TRBJ2-3, with a weak D call TRBD2 (6 bases). V lost 7 bases and J lost 4, with 17 bases in between. This CDR3 region has 15 residues. Germline lookup yields CDR1 KGHDR and CDR2 SFDVKD. The CDR3 coding sequence is TGTGCCACCAGCCTTGCGGGACGGGCCGCAGATACGCAGTATTTT. Protein: CATSLAGRAADTQYF.

With regard to this clone: A read error may explain this, as a much larger clone is one base away. The chain employs TRBV7-2 and TRBJ2-4; tentatively, D is TRBD1 (6 bases). Trimming took 3 bases from V and 3 from J, leaving 9 bases between them. The CDR3 consists of 14 residues. Looked up from germline, CDR1 is SGHTA and CDR2 is FQGNSA. The chain's CDR3 is CASSFRGGKNIQYF. DNA of the CDR3: TGTGCCAGCAGCTTCAGGGGTGGCAAAAACATTCAGTACTTC.

A note on this clone: Just one base apart from a much larger clone, this may be a read error. This chain links TRBV20-1 with TRBJ2-7, with 8 positions matching TRBD2. Germline loops: CDR1 DFQATT, CDR2 SNEGSKA (reference sequence). The CDR3 totals 12 residues. CDR3 amino acids: CSVRAGALEQYF. CDR3 sequence (DNA): TGCAGTGTTAGAGCGGGAGCTCTCGAGCAGTACTTC.

This chain joins TRBV30 and TRBJ1-2; D may be TRBD1 (6 bases). CDR1 and CDR2 (germline): GTSNPN, SVGIG (reference sequence). CDR3 length: 13 amino acids. V lost 8 bases and J 5 bases, leaving 18 bases between the germline ends. CDR3 in amino acids: CARGRKGRYGYTF. In DNA, the CDR3 is TGTGCCCGGGGGCGAAAGGGCAGGTATGGCTACACCTTC.

This clone was counted at least ten times. The chain joins TRBV7-8 to TRBJ2-7; 10 bases line up with TRBD1. Trimming removed 4 bases from V and 4 bases from J; junction bases left unmatched: 4. CDR1 and CDR2 (germline): SGHVS, FQNEAQ. CDR3 length: 14 amino acids. CDR3 sequence: CASSWTGGGYEQYF. DNA for the CDR3: TGTGCCAGCAGCTGGACAGGGGGGGGTTACGAGCAGTACTTC.

This clone was seen a handful of times. The chain is built from TRBV2 and TRBJ2-6; no firm D call. V lost 7 bases and J 2 bases, leaving 9 bases between the germline ends. Germline CDR1 and CDR2: SNHLY and FYNNEI. CDR3 length: 14 amino acids. CDR3 amino acids: CASTGPTGANVLTF. The CDR3 DNA follows: TGTGCCAGCACTGGACCAACTGGGGCCAACGTCCTGACTTTC. Full variable domain (rest looked up from reference TRBV2 and TRBJ2-6): EPEVTQTPSHQVTQMGQEVILRCVPISNHLYFYWYRQILGQKVEFLVSFYNNEISEKSEIFDDQFSVERPDGSNFTLKIRSTKLEDSAMYFCASTGPTGANVLTFGAGSRLTVL.

This clone was seen only a few times. In nucleotides, the CDR3 is TGTGCTAGTGGCCTAGGGAACACTGAAGCTTTCTTT. It yields the protein CASGLGNTEAFF. The V and J genes are TRBV12-5 and TRBJ1-1; D is unresolved. The CDR3 is made up of 12 amino acids. Trimming removed 6 bases at V and 1 base at J, with 6 bases between. Germline V CDR1 and CDR2: LGHNT, FRNRAP. Drawing the rest from reference TRBV12-5 and TRBJ1-1, the complete variable domain is DARVTQTPRHKVTEMGQEVTMRCQPILGHNTVFWYRQTMMQGLELLAYFRNRAPLDDSGMPKDRFSAEMPDATLATLKIQPSEPRDSAVYFCASGLGNTEAFFGQGTRLTVV.

This clone was recorded many times. The rearrangement links TRBV18 to TRBJ1-2; D unclear. Per germline, CDR1 KGHSH and CDR2 LQKENI. This CDR3 comprises 14 residues. Between the trimmed V and J ends, which lost 3 bases and 4 bases, there was a span of 12 bases. DNA for the CDR3: TGTGCCAGCTCACCCGAAAGGGATAGCTATGGCTACACCTTC. It encodes CASSPERDSYGYTF.

This clone was counted between two and nine times. This clone may be a read error of a much larger clone one base away. The chain carries TRBV7-9 and TRBJ2-5; TRBD2 agrees at 9 bases. The CDR3 spans 14 residues. Germline V CDR1 and CDR2: SEHNR, FQNEAQ (reference sequence). CDR3 protein: CASSFVAGAEAQYF. The DNA for the CDR3 is TGTGCCAGCAGCTTCGTAGCGGGAGCAGAGGCCCAGTACTTC.

This clone showed up many times. The V call is TRBV4-2, the J call TRBJ2-3; TRBD2 aligns across 14 bases. The CDR3 sequence is 18 residues long. Germline lookup yields CDR1 LGHNA and CDR2 YNFKEQ. J gave up 5 bases and V 5 bases, and 12 bases lay outside the gene matches. CDR3: CASSVYRPGLAGEDTQYF. The CDR3 DNA is TGTGCCAGCAGCGTCTATCGTCCGGGACTAGCGGGAGAAGATACGCAGTATTTT.

Many counts were recorded for this clone. The chain carries TRBV20-1 and TRBJ2-1, with 8 positions matching TRBD1. From germline, CDR1 is DFQATT and CDR2 SNEGSKA (reference sequence). Trimming took 5 bases from V and 12 from J; bases not matched to a gene: 3. The CDR3 length is 10 residues. The CDR3 loop reads CSASDRGQFF. CDR3 nucleotides: TGCAGTGCTTCTGACAGGGGGCAGTTCTTC.

Ten or more counts support this clone. The rearrangement uses TRBV30 and TRBJ2-5; no definite D call. CDR3 size: 11 residues. Germline V gene sequence: CDR1 GTSNPN, CDR2 SVGIG (reference sequence). The V gene lost 3 bases and the J gene lost 3 bases, with 5 bases spanning the gap. CDR3 in amino acids: CAWRREETQYF. As DNA, the CDR3 is TGTGCCTGGAGAAGGGAAGAGACCCAGTACTTC.

CDR3 DNA sequence: TGTGCCAGCAGTCTCACCCCGACAGCTAACTATGGCTACACCTTC. Amino acid sequence: CASSLTPTANYGYTF. The V gene is TRBV6-1, the J gene TRBJ1-2, with D maybe TRBD1 (5 bases). Trimming stripped 5 bases from V and 0 bases from J, with 13 bases between. The germline V gene has CDR1 MNHNS and CDR2 SASEGT. CDR3 length: 15 amino acids.

This clone was seen at least ten times. This sequence joins TRBV18 and TRBJ1-1; no reliable D call. The CDR3 covers 16 residues. Deletions cut 0 bases from V and 1 base from J, with 12 bases between. Looked up from germline, CDR1 is KGHSH and CDR2 is LQKENI. This CDR3 reads CASSPPLLATNTEAFF. Written as DNA, the CDR3 is TGTGCCAGCTCACCACCACTCCTCGCCACGAACACTGAAGCTTTCTTT.

The chain uses TRBV20-1 and TRBJ1-2; D possibly corresponds to TRBD1 (6 bases). Germline lookup yields CDR1 DFQATT and CDR2 SNEGSKA (reference sequence). Trimming took 4 bases from V and 4 from J, leaving 19 bases between them. The CDR3 covers 15 residues. CDR3 protein: CSATSAGVVAYGYTF. In nucleotides, the CDR3 is TGCAGTGCTACCTCAGCAGGGGTTGTTGCCTATGGCTACACCTTC.

This clone was detected ten times or more. The rearrangement uses TRBV30 and TRBJ1-5, with 7 bases identical to TRBD1. The trim removed 2 bases at V and 5 bases at J, leaving 6 bases unmatched. Germline CDR1 GTSNPN, CDR2 SVGIG (reference sequence). The CDR3 totals 14 residues. This chain's CDR3 is CAWSLGTADQPQHF. CDR3 coding DNA: TGTGCCTGGAGTCTAGGGACAGCCGATCAGCCCCAGCATTTT.

This clone was seen many times. The genes are TRBV4-1 and TRBJ2-1; TRBD2 aligns across 9 bases. The CDR3 sequence is 17 residues long. Looked up from germline, CDR1 is MGHRA and CDR2 is YSYEKL. After removal of 0 bases from V and 7 bases from J, the junction contained 10 bases not matched to a gene. CDR3 DNA: TGCGCCAGCAGCCAAGATATTGAGGTGACTAGCGGTAATGAGCAGTTCTTC. It encodes CASSQDIEVTSGNEQFF.

In its sample, this clone was seen many times. This chain connects TRBV3-1 to TRBJ2-3; D call uncertain. Between the trimmed V and J ends, which lost 1 base and 2 bases, there was a span of 4 bases. CDR1 LGHDT and CDR2 YNNKEL come from the germline V gene (reference sequence). The CDR3 sequence is 13 residues long. The CDR3 region is CASSQGTTDTQYF. In DNA, the CDR3 is TGTGCCAGCAGCCAAGGGACCACAGATACGCAGTATTTT.

This clone was detected many times. V usage is TRBV7-2 and J usage is TRBJ2-5; 7 bases are a match to TRBD1. Per the germline V gene, CDR1 is SGHTA and CDR2 is FQGNSA. This CDR3 is 14 amino acids long. The J segment lost 4 bases and the V segment lost 3 bases, leaving 5 bases of the junction unmatched. Here the CDR3 reads CASSFQTGRETQYF. The CDR3 DNA is TGTGCCAGCAGCTTTCAGACAGGGCGAGAGACCCAGTACTTC.

The J gene is TRBJ2-2, the V gene TRBV2; D gene ambiguous. Trimming pared 3 bases from V and 5 bases from J, leaving 13 bases between. This CDR3 spans 15 amino acids. CDR1 and CDR2 from the germline V gene are SNHLY and FYNNEI. CDR3 region: CASSDSWRGTGELFF. The DNA of the CDR3 is TGTGCCAGCAGTGATAGTTGGAGAGGTACCGGGGAGCTGTTTTTT.

This clone was recorded many times. The rearrangement joins TRBV11-1 to TRBJ2-7, with TRBD2 identical over 14 bases. V shed 5 bases and J 2 bases; nucleotides not matched to a gene: 11. Germline loops: CDR1 SGHAT, CDR2 FQDESV (reference sequence). The CDR3 has 18 residues. CDR3 DNA: TGTGCCAGCAGCCCAGGACTAGCGGGAGGTTCCACCACCTACGAGCAGTACTTC. This translates into CASSPGLAGGSTTYEQYF. Full variable domain (outside the CDR3, taken from reference TRBV11-1 and TRBJ2-7): EAEVAQSPRYKITEKSQAVAFWCDPISGHATLYWYRQILGQGPELLVQFQDESVVDDSQLPKDRFSAERLKGVDSTLKIQPAELGDSAMYLCASSPGLAGGSTTYEQYFGPGTRLTVT.

This clone was detected many times. V is TRBV12-3 or TRBV12-4 and J is TRBJ2-7; a possible D gene is TRBD2 (7 bases). Trimming cost V 3 bases and J 3 bases, with 12 bases left between them. The CDR3 extends over 14 amino acids. The CDR3 nucleotides read TGTGCCAGCAGTTTTCGGGGGGCGCGCTACGAGCAGTACTTC. Translation: CASSFRGARYEQYF.

At least ten counts were recorded for this clone. The V call is TRBV18, the J call TRBJ2-2; 12 bases line up with TRBD1. CDR1 is KGHSH and CDR2 is LQKENI in the germline V gene. V was clipped by 3 bases and J by 7 bases; unmatched bases: 6. This CDR3 has 16 amino acids. The CDR3 DNA reads as TGTGCCAGCTCACCCAGCGGGACAGGGGGCTTCGGGGAGCTGTTTTTT. Amino acid sequence: CASSPSGTGGFGELFF.

This clone appeared many times. The chain uses TRBV27 and TRBJ2-3, with D unresolved. V was clipped by 1 base and J by 1 base, with 3 bases between them. Germline V CDR1 and CDR2: MNHEY, SMNVEV (reference sequence). CDR3 length: 13 residues. CDR3: CASSLFGTDTQYF. Written as DNA, the CDR3 is TGTGCCAGCAGTTTATTTGGCACAGATACGCAGTATTTT.

Many counts were recorded for this clone. This chain connects TRBV7-2 to TRBJ2-1; D is undetermined. The V gene lost 5 bases and the J gene lost 8 bases, with 16 bases spanning the gap. The germline gives CDR1 SGHTA, CDR2 FQGNSA. The CDR3 extends over 14 amino acids. The CDR3 region is CASSPNGGLHEQFF. In nucleotides, the CDR3 is TGTGCCAGCAGCCCCAATGGTGGCTTGCATGAGCAGTTCTTC.

This clone has at least ten counts. The chain is built from TRBV24-1 and TRBJ2-3, with 8 positions matching TRBD2. Germline CDR1 is KGHDR and CDR2 is SFDVKD. This CDR3 contains 17 residues. Trimming took 5 bases from V and 6 from J; bases not matched to a gene: 15. The chain's CDR3 is CATSVTYQREPRDTQYF. CDR3 DNA sequence: TGTGCCACCAGTGTTACGTACCAGCGGGAGCCCAGGGATACGCAGTATTTT.

This clone was recorded at least ten times. The DNA for the CDR3 is TGTGCCAGCAGCTTAGGACCGACTAGCGGCTTAACAGATACGCAGTATTTT. Amino acids: CASSLGPTSGLTDTQYF. The genes are TRBV13 and TRBJ2-3, with 9 positions matching TRBD2. The CDR3 covers 17 residues. The trim removed 0 bases at V and 3 bases at J, leaving 7 bases unmatched. The germline V gene has CDR1 PRHDT and CDR2 FYEKMQ (reference sequence).

This clone has a count of ten or more. The rearrangement uses TRBV30 and TRBJ1-2, with TRBD1 identical over 7 bases. CDR1 is GTSNPN, CDR2 SVGIG, per germline (reference sequence). The CDR3 totals 17 residues. Trimming at V came to 2 bases and at J to 0 bases, leaving 12 bases not matched to a gene. The CDR3, as DNA: TGTGCCTGGAGTAAGGGGGCCGGCCGATCAGCTAACTATGGCTACACCTTC. Protein sequence: CAWSKGAGRSANYGYTF.

Concerning this clone itself: This could be a read error, since a much larger clone is one nucleotide away. The chain has TRBV2 and TRBJ2-1; a possible D gene is TRBD1 (5 bases). V was cut by 7 bases and J by 10 bases, with 11 bases left in between. The germline CDR1 and CDR2 sequences are SNHLY and FYNNEI. CDR3 length: 11 amino acids. The CDR3 bases are TGTGCCAGCAAGGGGTCAGAAGAGCAGTTCTTC. Amino acid sequence: CASKGSEEQFF.

On this clone itself: This may arise from a read error, as a much more abundant clone is one base away. Other DNA sequences from this sample encode an identical CDR3 as well. The chain joins TRBV10-3 to TRBJ1-2; unclear D gene. Germline V gives CDR1 ENHRY, CDR2 SYGVKD. The CDR3 runs 12 residues. In nucleotides, the CDR3 is TGTGCCATCAGCCGGTTGAAGGATGGCTACACCTTT. This codes for CAISRLKDGYTF.